The sequence of this T cell receptor beta chain was determined in a study of breast tumors, draining lymph nodes, adjacent tissues. Study-wide results and caveats: That most tumor T cells come from lymph nodes remained unproven. Compared with lymph nodes, tumors were less diverse; compared with nontumor tissue, more. Most tumor T cells seemingly derive from lymph node, then expand in tumor.

This clonotype was recorded many times. Its antigen is not known. Germline V gene lookup returns CDR1 SQVTM and CDR2 ANQGSEA. The CDR3 loop spans 13 amino acids. Samples came from axillary lymph nodes draining the breast cancer. TCRdb reanalysed the multiplex PCR reads using MiXCR and keeps one entry per CDR3 protein. The data hold 150,000 to 200,000 distinct CDR3 sequences, with around 35% observed a single time. The chain joins TRBV29-1 to TRBJ1-2; TRBD1 agrees at 7 bases. The origin of this receptor is a female donor with breast cancer. Some clones in this sample may be carry-over from other donors' samples. The sequencing input was axillary lymph node tissue. CDR3 loop: CSAKGTATHGYTF. The CDR3, as DNA: TGCAGTGCAAAAGGGACAGCCACCCATGGCTACACCTTC.